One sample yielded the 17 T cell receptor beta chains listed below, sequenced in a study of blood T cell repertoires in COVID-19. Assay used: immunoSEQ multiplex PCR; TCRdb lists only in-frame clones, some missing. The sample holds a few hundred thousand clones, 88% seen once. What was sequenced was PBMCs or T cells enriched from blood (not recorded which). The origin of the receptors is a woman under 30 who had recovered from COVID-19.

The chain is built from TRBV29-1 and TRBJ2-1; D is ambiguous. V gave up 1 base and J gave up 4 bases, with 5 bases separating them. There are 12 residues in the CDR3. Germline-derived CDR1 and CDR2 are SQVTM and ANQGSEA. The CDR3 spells CSVEGLYNEQFF. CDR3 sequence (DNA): TGCAGCGTTGAAGGTCTTTACAATGAGCAGTTCTTC.

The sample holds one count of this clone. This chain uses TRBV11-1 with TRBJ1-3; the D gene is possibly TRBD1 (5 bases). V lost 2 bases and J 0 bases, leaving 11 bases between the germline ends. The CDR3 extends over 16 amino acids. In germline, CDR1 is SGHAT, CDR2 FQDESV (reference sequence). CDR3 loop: CASSLNRWSSGNTIYF. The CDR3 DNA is TGTGCCAGCAGCTTAAACAGGTGGAGCTCTGGAAACACCATATATTTT.

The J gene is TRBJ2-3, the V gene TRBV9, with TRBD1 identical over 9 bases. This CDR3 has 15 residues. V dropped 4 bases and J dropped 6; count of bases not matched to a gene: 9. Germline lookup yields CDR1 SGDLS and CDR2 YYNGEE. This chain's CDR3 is CASSSRTGARDTQYF. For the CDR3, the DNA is TGTGCCAGCAGCTCGCGGACAGGGGCAAGGGATACGCAGTATTTT.

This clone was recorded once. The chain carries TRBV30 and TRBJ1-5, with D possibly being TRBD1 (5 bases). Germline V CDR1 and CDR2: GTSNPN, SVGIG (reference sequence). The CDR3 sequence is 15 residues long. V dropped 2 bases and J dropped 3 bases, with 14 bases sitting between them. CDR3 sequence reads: CAWSTTGGFNQPQHF. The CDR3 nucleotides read TGTGCCTGGAGTACCACGGGGGGATTCAATCAGCCCCAGCATTTT.

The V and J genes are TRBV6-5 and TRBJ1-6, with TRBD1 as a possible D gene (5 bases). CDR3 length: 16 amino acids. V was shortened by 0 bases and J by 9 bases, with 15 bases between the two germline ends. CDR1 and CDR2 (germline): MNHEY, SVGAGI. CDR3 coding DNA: TGTGCCAGCAGTTACTCGTCAGGGTGGTTTTCTTCACCCCTCCACTTT. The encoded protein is CASSYSSGWFSSPLHF.

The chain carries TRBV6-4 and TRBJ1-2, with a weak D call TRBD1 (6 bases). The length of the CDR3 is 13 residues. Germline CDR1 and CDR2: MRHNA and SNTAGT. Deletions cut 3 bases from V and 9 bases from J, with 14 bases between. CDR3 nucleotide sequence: TGTGCCAGCAGTGAAACAGGGACGGCGAGCTACACCTTC. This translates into CASSETGTASYTF.

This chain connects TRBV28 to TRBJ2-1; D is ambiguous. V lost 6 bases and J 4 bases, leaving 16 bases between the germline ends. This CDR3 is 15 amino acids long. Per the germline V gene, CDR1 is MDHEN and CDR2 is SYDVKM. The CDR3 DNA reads TGTGCCAGCAGCCCTATGGTATTTAGATACAATGAGCAGTTCTTC. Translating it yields CASSPMVFRYNEQFF.

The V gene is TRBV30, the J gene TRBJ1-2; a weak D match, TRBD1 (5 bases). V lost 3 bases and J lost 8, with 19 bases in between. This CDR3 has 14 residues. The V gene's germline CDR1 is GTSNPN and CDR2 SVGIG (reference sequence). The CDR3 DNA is TGTGCCTGGAGCGGAGCGGGACGGCGGTACGGCTACACCTTC. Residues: CAWSGAGRRYGYTF. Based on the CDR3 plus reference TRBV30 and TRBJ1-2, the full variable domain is SQTIHQWPATLVQPVGSPLSLECTVEGTSNPNLYWYRQAAGRGLQLLFYSVGIGQISSEVPQNLSASRPQDRQFILSSKKLLLSDSGFYLCAWSGAGRRYGYTFGSGTRLTVV.

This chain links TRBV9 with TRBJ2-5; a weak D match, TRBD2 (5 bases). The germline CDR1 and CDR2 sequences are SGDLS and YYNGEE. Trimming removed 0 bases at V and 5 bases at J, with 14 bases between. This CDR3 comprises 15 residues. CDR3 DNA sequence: TGTGCCAGCAGCGTAGATCCCTCGGGAACCGAGACCCAGTACTTC. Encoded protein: CASSVDPSGTETQYF.

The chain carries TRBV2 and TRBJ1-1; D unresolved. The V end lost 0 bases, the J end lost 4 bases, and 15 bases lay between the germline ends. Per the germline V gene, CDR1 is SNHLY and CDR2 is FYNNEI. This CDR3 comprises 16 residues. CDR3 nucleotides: TGTGCCAGCAGTGAAGCGCTTCTGGGTGGAGGCACTGAAGCTTTCTTT. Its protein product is CASSEALLGGGTEAFF. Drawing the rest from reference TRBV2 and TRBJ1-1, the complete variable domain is EPEVTQTPSHQVTQMGQEVILRCVPISNHLYFYWYRQILGQKVEFLVSFYNNEISEKSEIFDDQFSVERPDGSNFTLKIRSTKLEDSAMYFCASSEALLGGGTEAFFGQGTRLTVV.

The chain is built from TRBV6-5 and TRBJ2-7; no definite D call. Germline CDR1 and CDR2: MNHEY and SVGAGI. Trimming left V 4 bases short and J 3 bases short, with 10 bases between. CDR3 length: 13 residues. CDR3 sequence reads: CASSSMTGYEQYF. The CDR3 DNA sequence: TGTGCCAGCAGTTCTATGACGGGCTACGAGCAGTACTTC.

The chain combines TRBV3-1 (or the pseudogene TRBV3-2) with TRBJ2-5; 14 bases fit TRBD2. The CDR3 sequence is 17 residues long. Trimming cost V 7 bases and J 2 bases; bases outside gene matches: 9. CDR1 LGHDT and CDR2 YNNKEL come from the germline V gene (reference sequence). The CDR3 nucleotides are TGTGCCAGCACCACCCTCGGGACTAGCGGGGGTCAAGAGACCCAGTACTTC. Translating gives CASTTLGTSGGQETQYF.

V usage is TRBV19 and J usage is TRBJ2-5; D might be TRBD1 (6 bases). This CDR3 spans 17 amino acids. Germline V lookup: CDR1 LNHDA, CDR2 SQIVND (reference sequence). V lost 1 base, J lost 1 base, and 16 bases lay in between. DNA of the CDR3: TGTGCCAGTAGTATAGTAACTAGGGACATAATCCAAGAGACCCAGTACTTC. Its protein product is CASSIVTRDIIQETQYF. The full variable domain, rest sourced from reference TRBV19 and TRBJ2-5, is DGGITQSPKYLFRKEGQNVTLSCEQNLNHDAMYWYRQDPGQGLRLIYYSQIVNDFQKGDIAEGYSVSREKKESFPLTVTSAQKNPTAFYLCASSIVTRDIIQETQYFGPGTRLLVL.

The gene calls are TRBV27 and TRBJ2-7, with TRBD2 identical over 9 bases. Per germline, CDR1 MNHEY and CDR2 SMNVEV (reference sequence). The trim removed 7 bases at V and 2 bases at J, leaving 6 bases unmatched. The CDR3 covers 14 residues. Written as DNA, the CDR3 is TGTGCCAGCACCCCGCGGGGGGGCCCCTACGAGCAGTACTTC. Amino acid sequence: CASTPRGGPYEQYF.

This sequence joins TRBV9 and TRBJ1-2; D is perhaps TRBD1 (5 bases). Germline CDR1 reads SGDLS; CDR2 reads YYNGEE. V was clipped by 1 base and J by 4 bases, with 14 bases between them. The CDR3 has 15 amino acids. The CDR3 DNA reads TGTGCCAGCAGCGTACGGATGACAGACTTCTATGGCTACACCTTC. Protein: CASSVRMTDFYGYTF.

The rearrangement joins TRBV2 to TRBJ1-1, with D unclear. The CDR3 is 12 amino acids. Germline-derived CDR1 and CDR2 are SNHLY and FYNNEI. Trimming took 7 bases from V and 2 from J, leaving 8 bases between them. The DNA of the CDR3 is TGTGCCAGCACCCTTTTAAACACTGAAGCTTTCTTT. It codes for CASTLLNTEAFF.

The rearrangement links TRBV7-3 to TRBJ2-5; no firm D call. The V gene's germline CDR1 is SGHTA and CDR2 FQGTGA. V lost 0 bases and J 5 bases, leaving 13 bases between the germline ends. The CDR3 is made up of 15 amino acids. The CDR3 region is CASSLTRGSPETQYF. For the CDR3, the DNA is TGTGCCAGCAGCTTAACGCGAGGCTCCCCGGAGACCCAGTACTTC.